This is a list of T cell receptor beta chains from one sample in a study of shared clonotypes between healthy human individuals. The table came from immunoSEQ multiplex PCR; TCRdb's copy has only in-frame clones and leaves some out. There are millions of clones in the sample; roughly 95% occur only once, and approximately 0.13% lies in the top ten. Specimen: naive CD4+ T cells sorted from blood. Receptor source: a man between 18 and 29 years old in good health. The CDR3 runs from the conserved cysteine through the conserved F or W. D genes are given only for firm matches. Size tells how often a clone was seen (once, few, many) or the class of an expanded clone, and some rows leave it out.

clone_size	v_call	d_call	j_call	cdr3_aa	cdr3_nt
-	TRBV11-2	-	TRBJ2-1	CASSLLQFPGNEQFF	TGTGCCAGCAGCTTATTACAATTCCCCGGGAATGAGCAGTTCTTC
once	TRBV10-2	-	TRBJ1-5	CASSKTQGNQPQHF	TGCGCCAGCAGTAAAACCCAGGGAAATCAGCCCCAGCATTTT
-	TRBV28	-	TRBJ2-7	CASSLIPQQGEQYF	TGTGCCAGCAGTTTAATCCCGCAACAGGGCGAGCAGTACTTC
-	TRBV4-1	-	TRBJ1-4	CASSQPGTSNEKLFF	TGCGCCAGCAGCCAACCCGGGACTTCTAATGAAAAACTGTTTTTT
-	TRBV2	-	TRBJ1-1	CASGMNTEAFF	TGTGCCAGCGGGATGAACACTGAAGCTTTCTTT
-	TRBV6-1	-	TRBJ1-5	CASSGDRPYSNQPQHF	TGTGCCAGCAGTGGCGACAGGCCCTATAGCAATCAGCCCCAGCATTTT
-	TRBV2	TRBD2	TRBJ2-7	CASRPRSGRRYEQYF	TGTGCCAGCAGGCCTCGTAGCGGGAGAAGGTACGAGCAGTACTTC
-	TRBV28	-	TRBJ2-7	CASQRGGRYEQYF	TGTGCCAGCCAAAGGGGGGGCCGGTACGAGCAGTACTTC
-	TRBV5-1	-	TRBJ2-1	CASSLDSSNSYNEQFF	TGCGCCAGCAGCTTGGATTCTAGCAACTCCTACAATGAGCAGTTCTTC
-	TRBV6-1	TRBD1	TRBJ1-3	CASSTGDGNTIYF	TGTGCCAGCAGTACAGGGGACGGAAACACCATATATTTT
once	TRBV7-9	-	TRBJ1-5	CASSLDSGNQPQHF	TGTGCCAGCAGCTTAGACAGCGGCAATCAGCCCCAGCATTTT
-	TRBV30	-	TRBJ2-3	CAWRQGHTDTQYF	TGTGCCTGGAGACAGGGCCACACAGATACGCAGTATTTT
-	TRBV27	TRBD2	TRBJ2-5	CASSLYWTSGRKETQYF	TGTGCCAGCAGTCTCTACTGGACTAGCGGGCGAAAGGAGACCCAGTACTTC
-	TRBV11-2	-	TRBJ1-2	CASSLGGKHGYTF	TGTGCCAGCTCCCTGGGGGGGAAGCATGGCTACACCTTC
-	TRBV27	-	TRBJ2-2	CASSFPAGELFF	TGTGCCAGCAGTTTCCCGGCCGGGGAGCTGTTTTTT
-	TRBV28	-	TRBJ2-3	CASSPLLRDVTQYF	TGTGCCAGCAGTCCATTACTCCGGGACGTGACGCAGTATTTT
-	TRBV7-9	TRBD1	TRBJ2-7	CASSSSGTGESEQYF	TGTGCCAGCAGCTCTTCCGGGACAGGGGAGAGCGAGCAGTACTTC
-	TRBV7-2	-	TRBJ2-5	CASSSHREETQYF	TGTGCCAGCAGCTCACATAGGGAAGAGACCCAGTACTTC
-	TRBV30	-	TRBJ1-2	CAWSVRVTNYGYTF	TGTGCCTGGAGTGTCAGGGTTACTAACTATGGCTACACCTTC
-	TRBV5-6	-	TRBJ2-6	CASSFVTSGANVLTF	TGTGCCAGCAGCTTCGTGACGAGTGGGGCCAACGTCCTGACTTTC
-	TRBV18	-	TRBJ1-1	CASSPSVAGRFTEAFF	TGTGCCAGCTCACCATCGGTGGCGGGGCGTTTCACTGAAGCTTTCTTT
-	TRBV5-1	-	TRBJ1-1	CASSLQGSAEAFF	TGCGCCAGCAGCTTGCAGGGTTCGGCTGAAGCTTTCTTT
-	TRBV5-8	-	TRBJ2-7	CASSLRHTPWLPYF	TGTGCCAGCAGCCTCCGGCACACCCCATGGTTGCCATACTTC
-	TRBV9	-	TRBJ2-4	CASNDGDPINIQYF	TGTGCCAGCAACGACGGGGACCCGATAAACATTCAGTACTTC
-	TRBV5-1	-	TRBJ2-3	CASSRGEFTDTQYF	TGCGCCAGCAGCCGAGGGGAATTTACAGATACGCAGTATTTT
-	TRBV7-2	-	TRBJ1-1	CASSLLWGADTEAFF	TGTGCCAGCAGCTTGTTGTGGGGCGCCGACACTGAAGCTTTCTTT
-	TRBV6-1	-	TRBJ1-6	CASSGTWGHNSPLHF	TGTGCCAGCAGTGGGACCTGGGGACATAATTCACCCCTCCACTTT
-	TRBV5-6	-	TRBJ1-3	CASSVSGAGGNTIYF	TGTGCCAGCAGCGTATCAGGGGCAGGAGGAAACACCATATATTTT
-	TRBV6-5	TRBD1	TRBJ2-7	CASSSTGTGVLEQYF	TGTGCCAGCAGTTCAACCGGGACAGGGGTACTCGAGCAGTACTTC
-	TRBV10-3	-	TRBJ2-3	CAISLLADTQYF	TGTGCCATCAGTCTACTGGCAGATACGCAGTATTTT
-	TRBV2	TRBD1	TRBJ1-2	CASRKDRGQNYGYTF	TGTGCCAGCAGAAAAGACAGGGGGCAGAACTATGGCTACACCTTC
once	TRBV10-2	-	TRBJ1-4	CASSEASEHNEKLFF	TGCGCCAGCAGTGAGGCGTCTGAGCATAATGAAAAACTGTTTTTT
-	TRBV18	TRBD1	TRBJ2-5	CASSPRLDRGRQETQYF	TGTGCCAGCTCACCACGCCTCGACAGGGGTCGGCAAGAGACCCAGTACTTC
-	TRBV15	-	TRBJ1-5	CATSRDMVMSNQPQHF	TGTGCCACCAGCAGAGATATGGTTATGAGCAATCAGCCCCAGCATTTT
once	TRBV5-6	TRBD2	TRBJ2-1	CASSSDTGGSYNEQFF	TGTGCCAGCAGCTCGGATACCGGGGGGAGCTACAATGAGCAGTTCTTC
-	TRBV19	TRBD1	TRBJ1-6	CASSAGGASYNSPLHF	TGTGCCAGTAGCGCAGGGGGCGCTTCCTATAATTCACCCCTCCACTTT
-	TRBV7-9	TRBD1	TRBJ2-7	CASSLLRDRVDEQYF	TGTGCCAGCAGCTTACTCCGGGACAGGGTCGACGAGCAGTACTTC
-	TRBV21-1	-	TRBJ1-3	CASSTPITNPSSGNTIYF	TGTGCCAGCAGCACGCCGATAACTAACCCTAGCTCTGGAAACACCATATATTTT
-	TRBV6-5	TRBD1	TRBJ1-2	CASIPGKGAYGYTF	TGTGCCAGCATCCCAGGGAAGGGGGCCTATGGCTACACCTTC
-	TRBV6-1	-	TRBJ2-7	CASTPGPNTYEQYF	TGTGCCAGCACACCGGGACCGAATACCTACGAGCAGTACTTC
-	TRBV18	-	TRBJ2-5	CASSPGLQETQYF	TGTGCCAGCTCACCCGGGCTCCAAGAGACCCAGTACTTC
-	TRBV27	-	TRBJ2-3	CASSLTWGTDTQYF	TGTGCCAGCAGTTTGACCTGGGGCACAGATACGCAGTATTTT
-	TRBV9	-	TRBJ2-7	CASSVDQGSYEQYF	TGTGCCAGCAGCGTAGACCAGGGGTCGTACGAGCAGTACTTC
-	TRBV18	TRBD1	TRBJ2-7	CASSPGQGLRQYF	TGTGCCAGCTCACCGGGACAGGGACTACGGCAGTACTTC
-	TRBV7-9	TRBD1	TRBJ1-1	CASRTGGRNTEAFF	TGTGCCAGCAGGACAGGGGGTCGGAACACTGAAGCTTTCTTT
-	TRBV11-2	-	TRBJ2-3	CASSVSTDTQYF	TGTGCCAGCAGCGTTAGCACAGATACGCAGTATTTT
-	TRBV7-9	-	TRBJ2-3	CASSLSKSAGTDTQYF	TGTGCCAGCAGCTTAAGTAAGAGCGCGGGAACAGATACGCAGTATTTT
-	TRBV10-3	TRBD1	TRBJ1-4	CAIGQALNEKLFF	TGTGCCATCGGACAGGCCCTTAATGAAAAACTGTTTTTT
-	TRBV10-2	-	TRBJ1-5	CASSLGHSNQPQHF	TGCGCCAGCAGTCTGGGCCATAGCAATCAGCCCCAGCATTTT
-	TRBV15	-	TRBJ1-5	CATSRDLHNQPQHF	TGTGCCACCAGCAGAGATCTGCACAACCAGCCCCAGCATTTT
-	TRBV5-1	TRBD2	TRBJ2-1	CASSLVAGVNYEQFF	TGCGCCAGCAGCTTAGTAGCGGGAGTTAACTATGAGCAGTTCTTC
-	TRBV15	-	TRBJ2-6	CATQFDSGANVLTF	TGTGCCACACAGTTCGACTCTGGGGCCAACGTCCTGACTTTC
-	TRBV5-6	TRBD1	TRBJ2-1	CASSWTGRSNEQFF	TGTGCCAGCAGCTGGACAGGGAGGAGCAATGAGCAGTTCTTC
few	TRBV13	-	TRBJ2-7	CASSPNRARTYEQYF	TGTGCCAGCAGTCCAAATCGAGCGCGAACGTACGAGCAGTACTTC
-	TRBV5-6	-	TRBJ2-3	CASSATDTQYF	TGTGCCAGCAGCGCCACAGATACGCAGTATTTT
-	TRBV6-5	-	TRBJ1-6	CASSYTVFNDNSPLHF	TGTGCCAGCAGTTACACAGTATTTAATGATAATTCACCCCTCCACTTT
-	TRBV2	-	TRBJ1-1	CASSQNIMAGTEAFF	TGTGCCAGCAGCCAAAATATTATGGCAGGCACTGAAGCTTTCTTT
-	TRBV7-9	-	TRBJ1-1	CASSLLSLTEAFF	TGTGCCAGCAGTTTACTTTCTCTGACCGAAGCTTTCTTT
-	TRBV7-3	-	TRBJ1-1	CASSLTSNTEAFF	TGTGCCAGCAGCTTAACTTCGAACACTGAAGCTTTCTTT
-	TRBV18	-	TRBJ2-2	CASQPSQAGELFF	TGTGCCAGCCAGCCCTCACAGGCCGGGGAGCTGTTTTTT